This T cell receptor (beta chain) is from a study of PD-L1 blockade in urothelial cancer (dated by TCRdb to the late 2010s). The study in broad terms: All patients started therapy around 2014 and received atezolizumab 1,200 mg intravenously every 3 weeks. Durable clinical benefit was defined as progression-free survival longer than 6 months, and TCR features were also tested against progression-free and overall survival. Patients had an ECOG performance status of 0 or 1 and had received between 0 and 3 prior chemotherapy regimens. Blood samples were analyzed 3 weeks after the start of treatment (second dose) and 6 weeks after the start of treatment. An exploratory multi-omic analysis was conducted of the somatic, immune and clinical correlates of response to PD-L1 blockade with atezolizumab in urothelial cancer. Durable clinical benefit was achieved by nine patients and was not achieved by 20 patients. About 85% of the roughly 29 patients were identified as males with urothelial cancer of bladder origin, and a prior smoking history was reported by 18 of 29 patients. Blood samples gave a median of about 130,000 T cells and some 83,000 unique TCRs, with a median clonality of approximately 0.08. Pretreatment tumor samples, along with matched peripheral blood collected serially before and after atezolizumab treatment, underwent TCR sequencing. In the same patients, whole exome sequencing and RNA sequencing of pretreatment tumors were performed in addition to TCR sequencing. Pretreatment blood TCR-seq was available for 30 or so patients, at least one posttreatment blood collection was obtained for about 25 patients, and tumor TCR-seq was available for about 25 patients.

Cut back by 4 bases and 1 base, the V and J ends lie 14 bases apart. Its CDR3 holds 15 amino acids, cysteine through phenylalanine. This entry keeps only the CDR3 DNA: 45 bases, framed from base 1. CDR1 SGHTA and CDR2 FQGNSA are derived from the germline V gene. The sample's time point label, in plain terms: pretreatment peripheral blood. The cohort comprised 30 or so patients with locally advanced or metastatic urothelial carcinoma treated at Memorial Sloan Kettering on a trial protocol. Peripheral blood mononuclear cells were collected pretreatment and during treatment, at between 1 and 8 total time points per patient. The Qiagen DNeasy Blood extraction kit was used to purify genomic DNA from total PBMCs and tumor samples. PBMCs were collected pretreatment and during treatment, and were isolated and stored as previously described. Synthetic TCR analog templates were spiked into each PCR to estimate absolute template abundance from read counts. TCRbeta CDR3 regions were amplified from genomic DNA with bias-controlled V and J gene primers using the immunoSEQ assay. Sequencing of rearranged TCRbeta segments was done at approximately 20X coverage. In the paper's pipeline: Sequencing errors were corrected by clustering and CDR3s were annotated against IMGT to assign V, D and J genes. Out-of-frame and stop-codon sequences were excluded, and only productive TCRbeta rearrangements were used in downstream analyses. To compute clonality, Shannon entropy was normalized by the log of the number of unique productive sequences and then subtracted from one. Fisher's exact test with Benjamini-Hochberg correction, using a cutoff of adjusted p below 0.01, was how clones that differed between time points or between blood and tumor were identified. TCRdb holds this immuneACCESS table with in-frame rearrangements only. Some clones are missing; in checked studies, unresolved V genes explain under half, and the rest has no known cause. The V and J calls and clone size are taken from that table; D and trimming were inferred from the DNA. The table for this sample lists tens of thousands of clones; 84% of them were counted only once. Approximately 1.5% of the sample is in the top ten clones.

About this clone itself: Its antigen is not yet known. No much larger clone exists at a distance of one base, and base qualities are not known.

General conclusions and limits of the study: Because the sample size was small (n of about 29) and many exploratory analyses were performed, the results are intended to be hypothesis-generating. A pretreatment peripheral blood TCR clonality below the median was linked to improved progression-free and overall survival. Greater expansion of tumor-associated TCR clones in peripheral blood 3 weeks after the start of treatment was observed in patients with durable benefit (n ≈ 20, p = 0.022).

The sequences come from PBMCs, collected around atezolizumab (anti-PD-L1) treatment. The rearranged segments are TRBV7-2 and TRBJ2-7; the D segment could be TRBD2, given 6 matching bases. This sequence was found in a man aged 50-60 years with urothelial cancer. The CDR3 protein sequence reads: CASSSPGGTSYEQYF. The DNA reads TGTGCCAGCAGCTCCCCCGGCGGGACTTCCTACGAGCAGTACTTC.